This T cell receptor beta chain is from a study of a mutant IDH1 vaccine in newly diagnosed glioma. Study as a whole: Previous treatment comprised radiotherapy, temozolomide, or both, mostly both.

Measured with immunoSEQ multiplex PCR; TCRdb has only the in-frame clones, and not every one. The table lists over 30,000 clones, about 80% of them singletons. The CDR3 loop spans 14 amino acids. Germline V gene data show CDR1 as MGHRA and CDR2 as YSYEKL. V lost 3 bases and J 3 bases, leaving 12 bases between the germline ends. Time point here: baseline, week 1 (first vaccination visit). The sample's treatment: pre-vaccination baseline after standard-of-care therapy. This receptor was identified in a man in his fifties with glioma. Some clones in this sample may be carry-over from other donors' samples. The specimen comprised peripheral blood mononuclear cells (PBMCs), sampled from a glioma patient treated with radiotherapy, temozolomide or both. This sequence joins TRBV4-1 and TRBJ2-7; the D is unclear. CDR3 residues: CASSHSTEFYEQYF. CDR3 sequence (DNA): TGCGCCAGCAGCCATTCCACAGAATTCTACGAGCAGTACTTC.